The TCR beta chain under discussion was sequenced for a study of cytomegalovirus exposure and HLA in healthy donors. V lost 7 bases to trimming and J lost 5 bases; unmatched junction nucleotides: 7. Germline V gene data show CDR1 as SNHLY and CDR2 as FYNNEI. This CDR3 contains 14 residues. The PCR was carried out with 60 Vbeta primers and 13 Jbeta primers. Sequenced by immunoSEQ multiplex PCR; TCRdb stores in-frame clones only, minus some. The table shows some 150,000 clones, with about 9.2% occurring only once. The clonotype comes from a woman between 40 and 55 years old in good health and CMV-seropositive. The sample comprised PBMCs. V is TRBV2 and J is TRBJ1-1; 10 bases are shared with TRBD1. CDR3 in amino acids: CASIADRGQTEAFF. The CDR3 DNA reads TGTGCCAGCATTGCCGACAGGGGGCAAACTGAAGCTTTCTTT. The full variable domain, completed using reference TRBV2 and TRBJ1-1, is EPEVTQTPSHQVTQMGQEVILRCVPISNHLYFYWYRQILGQKVEFLVSFYNNEISEKSEIFDDQFSVERPDGSNFTLKIRSTKLEDSAMYFCASIADRGQTEAFFGQGTRLTVV.